The next 24 T cell receptor beta chains were all read from a single sample in a study of CD8+CD57+ T cells in acquired aplastic anemia (dated by TCRdb to the late 2010s). TCRdb shows the sequencer as Illumina HiSeq 2000. Profiling of TCR beta VDJ combinations and CDR3 sequences used genomic DNA as the template. The public reads were run again by TCRdb, first through fastp at Q25 and then through MiXCR, and only productive beta chains were kept. Every distinct CDR3 protein forms one entry, paired with its most common genes and DNA. This sample is represented by approximately 65,000 distinct CDR3 sequences; 50% to 70% of them were singletons. The ten largest clones add up to 2% to 3% of the sample. The material sequenced was sorted CD4+, CD8+, or CD8+CD57+ T cells (not recorded which) from PBMCs. These receptors were taken from a human donor in good health, serving as a control.

CDR3 in amino acids: CASSGPGPILYEQYF. In DNA, the CDR3 is TGTGCCAGCAGTGGTCCGGGACCTATACTCTACGAGCAGTACTTC. V gene TRBV25-1 combines with J gene TRBJ2-7; the D gene could be TRBD1 or TRBD2 (5 bases each). Germline V gene sequence: CDR1 MGHDK, CDR2 SYGVNS. V lost 4 bases and J 3 bases, leaving 16 bases between the germline ends. The CDR3 has 15 amino acids.

This rearrangement joins TRBV20-1 to TRBJ2-5, with 13 bases fitting TRBD2. Germline V gives CDR1 DFQATT, CDR2 SNEGSKA (reference sequence). The V gene end was trimmed by 1 base and the J gene end by 5 bases; junction bases not matched to a gene: 19. The CDR3 runs 20 residues. In DNA, the CDR3 is TGCAGTGCTAGAGGGGGATGGACTAGCGGGGGAACCGCCGGATTGGAGACCCAGTACTTC. Its protein is CSARGGWTSGGTAGLETQYF.

This chain connects TRBV19 to TRBJ1-6; TRBD1 aligns across 7 bases. The trim removed 3 bases at V and 9 bases at J, leaving 8 bases unmatched. The CDR3 spans 15 residues. Germline CDR1 is LNHDA and CDR2 is SQIVND (reference sequence). In nucleotides, the CDR3 is TGTGCCAGTAGTATCGACAGGGAGGCGAGTTCACCCCTCCACTTT. Encoded protein: CASSIDREASSPLHF.

The rearrangement joins TRBV19 to TRBJ1-2; 9 positions match TRBD1. Trimming took 4 bases from V and 6 from J; bases not matched to a gene: 6. The germline V gene encodes CDR1 LNHDA and CDR2 SQIVND (reference sequence). This CDR3 region has 14 residues. The CDR3, as DNA: TGTGCCAGTAGTAGAAAGGGGACAGGGAATGGCTACACCTTC. It encodes CASSRKGTGNGYTF. Variable domain in full (rest from reference TRBV19 and TRBJ1-2): DGGITQSPKYLFRKEGQNVTLSCEQNLNHDAMYWYRQDPGQGLRLIYYSQIVNDFQKGDIAEGYSVSREKKESFPLTVTSAQKNPTAFYLCASSRKGTGNGYTFGSGTRLTVV.

The chain links TRBV19 to TRBJ2-7; 9 positions agree with TRBD1. CDR1 is LNHDA, CDR2 SQIVND, per germline (reference sequence). The CDR3 is 13 amino acids. Trimming cost V 6 bases and J 3 bases; bases outside gene matches: 3. The CDR3 DNA sequence: TGTGCCAGTAGGAAGACAGGGGGCTACGAGCAGTACTTC. Amino acids: CASRKTGGYEQYF.

This chain connects TRBV7-2 to TRBJ2-7; 7 bases are shared with TRBD1. After removal of 5 bases from V and 2 bases from J, the junction contained 6 bases not matched to a gene. This CDR3 has 14 residues. Germline-derived CDR1 and CDR2 are SGHTA and FQGNSA. CDR3 in amino acids: CASSRAGTAYEQYF. CDR3 nucleotide sequence: TGTGCCAGCAGCCGAGCCGGGACAGCCTACGAGCAGTACTTC.

Regarding this clonotype: One end of the junction varies from germline; a read error may be responsible. The V and J genes are TRBV13 and TRBJ2-1; TRBD2 is a possible D gene (6 bases). CDR3 length equals 15 residues. The germline CDR1 and CDR2 sequences are PRHDT and FYEKMQ (reference sequence). CDR3 region: CASSWGTLKCNEKFF. For the CDR3, the DNA is TGTGCCAGCAGCTGGGGGACTCTCAAATGCAATGAGAAGTTCTTC.

This clonotype was detected only a few times. The chain combines TRBV5-1 with TRBJ2-7; 7 bases line up with TRBD1. After removal of 0 bases from V and 2 bases from J, the junction contained 2 bases not matched to a gene. In germline, CDR1 is SGHRS, CDR2 YFSETQ. The CDR3 contains 14 residues. Here the CDR3 reads CASSLAGQAYEQYF. The CDR3 DNA is TGCGCCAGCAGCTTGGCCGGACAGGCCTACGAGCAGTACTTC.

This clonotype was recorded many times. The chain uses TRBV2 and TRBJ1-3; D not certain. V shed 9 bases and J shed 0 bases, with 12 bases lying between them. Looked up from germline, CDR1 is SNHLY and CDR2 is FYNNEI. This CDR3 is 14 amino acids long. The CDR3: CASHSASSGNTIYF. CDR3 in DNA: TGTGCCAGTCACAGTGCCAGCTCTGGAAACACCATATATTTT.

The chain has TRBV19 and TRBJ1-1; maybe TRBD1 (6 bases). The CDR3 runs to 15 residues. Looked up from germline, CDR1 is LNHDA and CDR2 is SQIVND (reference sequence). Trimming took 5 bases from V and 5 from J, leaving 18 bases between them. The CDR3 reads CASSLLGANGTEAFF. The CDR3 DNA is TGTGCCAGTAGTCTACTGGGGGCGAATGGGACTGAAGCTTTCTTT.

This chain uses TRBV29-1 with TRBJ1-6; a possible D gene is TRBD1 (5 bases). The CDR3 sequence is 13 residues long. Trimming took 4 bases from V and 10 from J, leaving 14 bases between them. The germline V gene encodes CDR1 SQVTM and CDR2 ANQGSEA. This CDR3 reads CSVGGRVLSPLHF. In DNA, the CDR3 is TGCAGCGTTGGGGGCCGGGTCCTATCACCCCTCCACTTT.

This clonotype was counted at least ten times. This sequence joins TRBV12-3 or TRBV12-4 and TRBJ1-3; D gene uncertain. The CDR3 has 13 amino acids. V was trimmed by 6 bases and J by 0 bases, leaving 6 bases between them. The CDR3 is CASSQNSGNTIYF. CDR3 in DNA: TGTGCCAGCAGCCAAAACTCTGGAAACACCATATATTTT.

This clonotype was counted at least ten times. The J gene is TRBJ2-3, the V gene TRBV5-4; D is ambiguous. Trimming took off 3 bases at V and 0 bases at J, with 14 bases between the two ends. Germline CDR1 is SGHNT and CDR2 is YYREEE (reference sequence). The CDR3 is 16 residues long. In DNA, the CDR3 is TGTGCCAGCAGCTCGGGCGGACGCCTAAGCACAGATACGCAGTATTTT. Encoded protein: CASSSGGRLSTDTQYF.

Turning to this clonotype: This clone may be a read error of a much larger clone one base away. This rearrangement joins TRBV3-1 to TRBJ2-2, with TRBD1 matching 9 bases. J was trimmed by 4 bases and V by 4 bases; bases with no gene match: 7. This CDR3 comprises 16 residues. Germline-derived CDR1 and CDR2 are LGHDT and YNNKEL (reference sequence). Written as DNA, the CDR3 is TGTGCCAGCAGCCCATCGACAGGGGGTACCACCGGGGAGCTGTTTTTT. Protein: CASSPSTGGTTGELFF.

This chain joins TRBV10-3 and TRBJ2-7, with TRBD1 matching over 8 bases. With V trimmed by 4 bases and J by 4 bases, 12 bases remained unmatched. The germline V gene has CDR1 ENHRY and CDR2 SYGVKD. The CDR3 has 16 amino acids. The CDR3 DNA reads as TGTGCCATCAGTGGGTCCATACAGGGGGTAGGATACGAGCAGTACTTC. It codes for CAISGSIQGVGYEQYF.

The CDR3 loop reads CSSSSQGVGEQYF. The CDR3 DNA is TGCAGCAGTTCCTCACAGGGTGTAGGCGAGCAGTACTTC. The chain joins TRBV29-1 to TRBJ2-7; D perhaps matches TRBD1 (6 bases). Trimming took off 8 bases at V and 6 bases at J, with 20 bases between the two ends. CDR1 and CDR2 (germline): SQVTM, ANQGSEA. The CDR3 has 13 amino acids.

This clonotype was seen ten or more times. The chain combines TRBV10-3 with TRBJ2-1; 8 nucleotides match TRBD2. Germline-derived CDR1 and CDR2 are ENHRY and SYGVKD. V lost 2 bases to trimming and J lost 4 bases; unmatched junction nucleotides: 7. This CDR3 is built from 16 residues. The CDR3 DNA sequence: TGTGCCATCAGTGAGAGACTAGCGAGTATATACAATGAGCAGTTCTTC. This gives the protein CAISERLASIYNEQFF.

In its sample, this clonotype is medium-sized. J is TRBJ2-1 and V is TRBV2; D tentatively fits TRBD1 or TRBD2 (5 bases each). The germline gives CDR1 SNHLY, CDR2 FYNNEI. This CDR3 spans 10 amino acids. Trimming removed 10 bases at V and 15 bases at J, with 16 bases between. CDR3 sequence: CATLATGRFF. Here the CDR3 DNA reads TGTGCCACCCTCGCGACGGGGCGGTTCTTC.

This clonotype was seen many times. The chain carries TRBV11-2 and TRBJ1-1; D is unresolved. The CDR3 consists of 16 residues. Germline V lookup: CDR1 SGHAT, CDR2 FQNNGV. Trimming removed 0 bases at V and 3 bases at J, with 14 bases between. CDR3 DNA sequence: TGTGCCAGCAGCTTAGATATAGGGATAGCGGACACTGAAGCTTTCTTT. Translated: CASSLDIGIADTEAFF.

This chain links TRBV20-1 with TRBJ1-1; no firm D call. There are 11 residues in the CDR3. Germline V gives CDR1 DFQATT, CDR2 SNEGSKA (reference sequence). V was pared by 3 bases and J by 3 bases, with 5 bases between. CDR3 sequence: CSARRDTEAFF. CDR3 bases: TGCAGTGCTAGGCGGGACACTGAAGCTTTCTTT.

In its sample, this clonotype was seen many times. The genes are TRBV2 and TRBJ2-1; D is unclear. Germline CDR1 and CDR2: SNHLY and FYNNEI. V was trimmed by 5 bases and J by 9 bases, leaving 23 bases between them. The CDR3 is made up of 16 amino acids. The CDR3 is CASSPRRNYGKGEQFF. The CDR3 DNA sequence: TGTGCCAGCAGTCCACGACGTAACTATGGCAAGGGTGAGCAGTTCTTC.

This clonotype is medium-sized in the sample. The V gene is TRBV24-1, the J gene TRBJ2-7, with D perhaps matching TRBD1 (7 bases). Germline CDR1 KGHDR, CDR2 SFDVKD. The CDR3 loop spans 14 amino acids. Trimming removed 9 bases at V and 9 bases at J, with 23 bases between. The CDR3 DNA follows: TGTGCCACCTCCCCTCGGACAGGAGGGGCCGGGCAGTACTTC. This sequence encodes CATSPRTGGAGQYF.

Ten or more counts support this clonotype. This sequence joins TRBV12-3 or TRBV12-4 and TRBJ1-5; D is unclear. The germline V and J ends were trimmed by 2 bases and 4 bases, with 6 bases remaining between them. The CDR3 extends over 13 amino acids. The CDR3 DNA reads as TGTGCCAGCAGTTTAAAAGAGAATCAGCCCCAGCATTTT. It encodes CASSLKENQPQHF.

This clonotype was observed many times. This chain joins TRBV12-3 or TRBV12-4 and TRBJ2-7; 10 bases fit TRBD2. V shed 4 bases and J 4 bases; nucleotides not matched to a gene: 19. CDR3 length equals 19 residues. The CDR3 sequence is CASSSMGPGLASRSYEQYF. CDR3 sequence (DNA): TGTGCCAGCAGTTCAATGGGGCCGGGACTAGCGAGTAGATCTTACGAGCAGTACTTC.